This paragraph covers one T cell receptor (beta chain) sequence. Its antigen is still unknown. This entry is derived from a study of T-cell reconstitution after alpha-beta-depleted transplantation in children. Whole-study findings and limits: Expanded graft clones numbering several hundred reportedly gave rise to alpha-beta T cells about two months after transplant. Once a year had passed after transplant, T-cell counts and diversity came mostly from newly produced T cells.

Trimming cost V 0 bases and J 2 bases, with 10 bases left between them. There are 16 residues in the CDR3. Germline loops: CDR1 KGHDR, CDR2 SFDVKD. Preparation of the TCRbeta library involved a method that used unique molecular identifiers. From the PCR reads, TCRdb called clonotypes with MiXCR, one entry per CDR3 protein. The top ten clones hold under 35% of a sample with fewer than 500,000 distinct CDR3 sequences, roughly two fifths of them seen once. The receptor was derived from a girl aged 2 to 9 with aplastic anemia, due to receive a stem cell transplant. Here the sequenced sample was PBMCs, taken before TCRalphabeta/CD19-depleted stem cell transplant. The V and J genes are TRBV24-1 and TRBJ1-3, with D tentatively TRBD1 (6 bases). CDR3 region: CATSDLQGSAGNTIYF. In DNA, the CDR3 is TGTGCCACCAGTGATTTGCAGGGGAGTGCTGGAAACACCATATATTTT.